This T cell receptor (beta chain) was documented in a study of identical twins. Study-level findings and limits: For monozygotic twins, models underestimated out-of-frame TCR alpha sharing.

This clonotype was detected a few times. Its specificity is not known. V was shortened by 4 bases and J by 7 bases, with 13 bases between the two germline ends. Germline V CDR1 and CDR2: LGHDT, YNNKEL (reference sequence). The CDR3 spans 13 residues. TCRdb ran MiXCR on the 5' RACE reads and lists one entry per CDR3 protein. The sample comprises hundreds of thousands of distinct CDR3 sequences, over 8.5% of which are singletons, and 0.98% rests with the top ten. Another study also made use of these data, one on yellow fever vaccine responses in identical twins.

The chain recombines TRBV3-1 with TRBJ1-1; possible D gene TRBD1, 5 bases. This TCR was sampled from a young woman in good health. The sample consisted of PBMCs. The DNA for the CDR3 is TGTGCCAGCAGCCCGGGACTGAGCCTTGAAGCTTTCTTT. This gives the protein CASSPGLSLEAFF.